Here is one T cell receptor beta chain with its context. Its antigen is currently unknown. The data derive from a study of OX40 agonist ivuxolimab in advanced cancers. Study-wide results and limits: Antigens targeted by the expanded peripheral T cells were not determined.

From germline, CDR1 is SQVTM and CDR2 ANQGSEA. The ends lost 7 bases at V and 5 bases at J; junction bases unmatched: 15. The CDR3 runs to 18 residues. TCRdb's copy holds only in-frame clones and misses some; the assay was immunoSEQ multiplex PCR. This sample has roughly 65,000 clones, with just over 90% found just once. J is TRBJ2-1 and V is TRBV29-1, with 15 bases fitting TRBD2. The sequencing here drew on CD4+ or CD8+ T cells sorted from blood, taken in a trial of the OX40 agonist ivuxolimab. The receptor was isolated from an adult with an advanced solid tumor such as melanoma, head and neck, liver or kidney cancer. CDR3 loop: CSGTGTSGRPTVDNEQFF. The CDR3 DNA reads TGCAGCGGGACAGGGACTAGCGGGAGGCCCACTGTGGACAATGAGCAGTTCTTC.